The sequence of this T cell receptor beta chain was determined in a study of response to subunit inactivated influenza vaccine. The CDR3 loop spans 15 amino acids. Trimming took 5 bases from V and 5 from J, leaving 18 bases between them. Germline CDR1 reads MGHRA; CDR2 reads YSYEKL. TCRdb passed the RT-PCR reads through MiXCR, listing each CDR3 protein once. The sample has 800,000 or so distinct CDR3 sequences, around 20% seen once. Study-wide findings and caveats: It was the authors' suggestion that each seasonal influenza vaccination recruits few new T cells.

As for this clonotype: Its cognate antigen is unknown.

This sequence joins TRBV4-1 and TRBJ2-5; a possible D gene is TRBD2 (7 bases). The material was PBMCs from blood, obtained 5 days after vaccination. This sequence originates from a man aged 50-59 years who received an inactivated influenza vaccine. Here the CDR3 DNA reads TGCGCCAGCAGCAAAGGGGGGGCCGTTGGCGAGACCCAGTACTTC. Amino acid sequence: CASSKGGAVGETQYF.